The T cell receptor beta chain described here comes from a study of cytomegalovirus exposure and HLA in healthy donors. General study points: Cytomegalovirus-associated status was assigned to around 160 TCR beta chains. Cytomegalovirus status, reportedly, was diagnosed with high specificity and sensitivity by the classifier.

Data came from immunoSEQ multiplex PCR; TCRdb stores just in-frame clones and leaves some out. The profile shows under 250,000 clones, around 86% of them singletons. Deletions cut 4 bases from V and 3 bases from J, with 12 bases between. The V gene's germline CDR1 is SGHRS and CDR2 YFSETQ. This CDR3 has 14 residues. Note on this clone: Its cognate antigen is unknown.

The source material was PBMCs. The chain couples TRBV5-1 to TRBJ2-3, with D possibly matching TRBD2 (7 bases). The TCR sequence derives from a woman aged 18-29 years in good health and CMV-seropositive. CDR3 bases: TGCGCCAGCAGCCCAGGGGAGGGAACAGATACGCAGTATTTT. Amino acids: CASSPGEGTDTQYF.